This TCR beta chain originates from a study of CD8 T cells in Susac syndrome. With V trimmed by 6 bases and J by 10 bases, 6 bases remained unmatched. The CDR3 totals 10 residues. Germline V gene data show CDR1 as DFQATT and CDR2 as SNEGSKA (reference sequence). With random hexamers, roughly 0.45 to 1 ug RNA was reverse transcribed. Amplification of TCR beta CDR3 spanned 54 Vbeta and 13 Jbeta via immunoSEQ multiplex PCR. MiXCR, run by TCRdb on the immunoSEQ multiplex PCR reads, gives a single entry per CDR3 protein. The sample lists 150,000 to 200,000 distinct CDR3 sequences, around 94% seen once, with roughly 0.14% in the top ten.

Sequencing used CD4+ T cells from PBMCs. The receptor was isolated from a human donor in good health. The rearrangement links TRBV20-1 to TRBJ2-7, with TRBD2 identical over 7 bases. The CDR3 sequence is CSAWREKQYF. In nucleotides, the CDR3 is TGCAGTGCCTGGCGGGAGAAACAGTACTTC.